The T cell receptor beta chain under discussion was sequenced for a study of blood T cell repertoires in COVID-19. Overall study: Collection of acute and convalescent COVID-19 samples took place in the United States, Italy and Spain.

Original data processing: Amplification of reference gene primers was used by the study to estimate nucleated cell counts. Produced via immunoSEQ multiplex PCR; TCRdb's table is partial and in-frame only. V, J and clone size reflect that table, while D and trimming were determined from the DNA. Of about 120,000 clones listed, approximately 87% are singletons. In germline, CDR1 is MNHEY, CDR2 SVGAGI. The CDR3 covers 14 residues. J was trimmed by 4 bases and V by 6 bases; bases with no gene match: 7. The TCR was taken from an older woman with acute or convalescent COVID-19. The chain couples TRBV6-5 to TRBJ1-1; the match to TRBD1 covers 8 bases. Material: peripheral blood. As DNA, the CDR3 is TGTGCCAGCAGCAGACAGGGGATGGGCACTGAAGCTTTCTTT. As protein: CASSRQGMGTEAFF.